This TCR beta chain was captured by sequencing in a study of shared clonotypes between healthy human individuals. About the research overall: Per donor, CD8 memory used one plate, CD8 naive used two, CD4 memory used three and CD4 naive used three.

Those who donated were healthy HIV-negative adults, with no recent acute infections or vaccinations reported. V gave up 0 bases and J gave up 4 bases, with 10 bases separating them. Per germline, CDR1 LGHNA and CDR2 YNFKEQ. The CDR3 totals 14 residues. The authors distributed each subset's genomic DNA evenly over several immunoSEQ plates. The repertoire was sequenced with immunoSEQ multiplex PCR; TCRdb's copy has only in-frame clones and lacks some. The table includes about 380,000 clones, about 96% detected once. Sequencing was carried out using memory CD8+ T cells sorted from blood. Subset defined: CD45RO+ cells pooled with CCR7-negative TemRA cells. The receptor was derived from a man in his thirties or forties in good health. The V gene is TRBV4-2, the J gene TRBJ2-7; either TRBD1 or TRBD2 may supply D (6 bases each). As DNA, the CDR3 is TGTGCCAGCAGCCAAGATTGGAGGGGGTACGAGCAGTACTTC. Its protein is CASSQDWRGYEQYF.